This T cell receptor beta chain was sequenced in a study of PD-L1 blockade in urothelial cancer. The repertoire was sequenced with immunoSEQ multiplex PCR; TCRdb's copy has only in-frame clones and lacks some. This repertoire shows about 52,000 clones, roughly four fifths found once; its top ten account for approximately 3.7%. The CDR3 is made up of 18 amino acids. Regarding time point: pretreatment peripheral blood. The TCR comes from a man in his 70s with urothelial cancer. The starting material was PBMCs, obtained around atezolizumab (anti-PD-L1) treatment. This chain uses TRBV12-1 with TRBJ1-5; TRBD1, as called in the table, went unchecked against the DNA. TRBV12-1 is a listed pseudogene. The CDR3 reads CASSLGTGGPWSNQPQHF. The CDR3 DNA sequence: TGTGCCAGCAGCTTGGGGACAGGGGGTCCTTGGAGCAATCAGCCCCAGCATTTT.